Listed below are T cell receptor beta chains from one sample, sequenced in a study of CD8+CD57+ T cells in acquired aplastic anemia. TCRdb called the reads again in MiXCR, with one record for every CDR3 protein. The data hold around 180,000 distinct CDR3 sequences, with about half observed a single time. Material for sequencing was sorted CD4+, CD8+, or CD8+CD57+ T cells (not recorded which) from PBMCs. These receptors all come from a human donor with aplastic anemia. CDR3s include the opening cysteine and the closing phenylalanine or tryptophan. The order of the fields is V gene, D gene, J gene, CDR3 protein. D genes are given only for firm matches.

TRBV6-5	.	TRBJ2-7	CASSSQKYEQYF
TRBV15	.	TRBJ1-5	CATSRVGGQPQHF
TRBV11-3	TRBD1	TRBJ1-1	CASSLMGQGSSEAFF
TRBV7-6	.	.	CASSLLGRETQYF
TRBV7-9	TRBD1	TRBJ2-5	CASSPRDSLRETQYF
TRBV7-3	.	TRBJ2-3	CASSPPDNTQYF
TRBV29-1	.	TRBJ2-7	CSVDPGQGGAYEQYF
TRBV7-8	TRBD1	TRBJ1-5	CASSTDRGRWGNQPQHF
TRBV7-2	.	TRBJ2-1	CASSLVEQFF
TRBV10-1	TRBD1	TRBJ2-7	CAATPGQGYEQYF
TRBV4-1	.	TRBJ2-2	CASSQDSATGTTGELFF
TRBV25-1	TRBD2	TRBJ2-1	CASSFLAGDTEQFF
TRBV25-1	TRBD2	TRBJ2-3	CASSRTSGSTDTQYF
TRBV7-6	TRBD2	TRBJ2-1	CASSWTSGSNEQFF
TRBV30	TRBD2	TRBJ2-7	CAWRLPLAGEQYF
TRBV20-1	TRBD1	TRBJ1-2	CSAREDRGRGYTF
TRBV7-7	.	TRBJ2-7	CASSHGQSYEQYF
TRBV20-1	.	TRBJ1-2	CSAREGDPNYGYTF
TRBV15	TRBD2	TRBJ2-2	CATTTERGNTGELFF
TRBV10-2	.	TRBJ1-5	CASSESRGQPQHF
TRBV19	.	TRBJ1-2	CASSPGPSGGGYTF
TRBV19	.	TRBJ1-5	CASKSGNSNQPQHF
TRBV24-1	.	TRBJ1-2	CATSVGPTLNYGYTF
TRBV19	.	TRBJ1-1	CASSFLGTEAFF
TRBV24-1	.	TRBJ1-6	CATSDFMENSPLHF
TRBV19	.	TRBJ1-2	CASSISGGGYGYTF
TRBV19	TRBD1	TRBJ1-3	CASSRGGPGNTIYF
TRBV19	.	TRBJ2-1	CASIPRGGIGQFF
TRBV20-1	.	TRBJ1-1	CSARDVRGRESTEAFF
TRBV19	TRBD1	TRBJ1-6	CASSGQGDRSPLHF
TRBV11-2	.	TRBJ2-3	CASSLRWTSTDTQYF